The next 20 T cell receptor beta chains were all read from a single sample in a study of blood T cell repertoires in COVID-19. Measured with immunoSEQ multiplex PCR; TCRdb has only the in-frame clones, and not every one. The data contain 140,000 to 150,000 clones, approximately 86% of them singletons. Sequencing was carried out using peripheral blood. Receptors were obtained from a man between 70 and 80 years old with acute or convalescent COVID-19.

V and J are TRBV28 and TRBJ2-3; the D gene is possibly TRBD1 (6 bases). Germline V lookup: CDR1 MDHEN, CDR2 SYDVKM. The CDR3 sequence is 15 residues long. The ends were cut back, 4 bases at V and 0 bases at J, with 11 bases in the middle. The DNA of the CDR3 is TGTGCCAGCAGTTATGGGGGCCTAAGCACAGATACGCAGTATTTT. Its translation: CASSYGGLSTDTQYF.

J is TRBJ1-2 and V is TRBV5-1; 7 nucleotides line up with TRBD1. CDR1 is SGHRS, CDR2 YFSETQ, per germline. V shed 0 bases, J shed 2 bases, and the junction held 7 bases outside the gene matches. CDR3 length: 16 residues. CDR3 amino acids: CASSLAGTAGNYGYTF. The CDR3 nucleotides are TGCGCCAGCAGCTTGGCGGGGACAGCTGGAAACTATGGCTACACCTTC.

The chain uses TRBV3-1 (or the pseudogene TRBV3-2) and TRBJ1-6; tentative D call: TRBD1 (5 bases). Trimming took off 1 base at V and 8 bases at J, with 15 bases between the two ends. Germline assignment: CDR1 LGHDT and CDR2 YNNKEL (reference sequence). CDR3 length: 16 residues. Here the CDR3 DNA reads TGTGCCAGCAGCCAAGGCTCAGGGACTGTGGATTCACCCCTCCACTTT. Translation gives CASSQGSGTVDSPLHF.

This clone was picked up a small number of times. This rearrangement joins TRBV3-1 (or the pseudogene TRBV3-2) to TRBJ1-2, with D maybe TRBD1 (6 bases). The CDR3 has 15 residues. The germline V and J ends were trimmed by 4 bases and 6 bases, with 18 bases remaining between them. Germline CDR1 reads LGHDT; CDR2 reads YNNKEL (reference sequence). This chain's CDR3 is CASSLGGYRRDGYTF. The CDR3 bases are TGTGCCAGCAGCCTTGGGGGCTACCGCCGTGATGGCTACACCTTC.

This clone occurred once. The chain combines TRBV28 with TRBJ2-1, with 10 nucleotides matching TRBD2. The CDR3 is 14 amino acids. The J segment lost 8 bases and the V segment lost 4 bases, leaving 5 bases of the junction unmatched. The germline gives CDR1 MDHEN, CDR2 SYDVKM. CDR3 loop: CASSWTSGGDEQFF. DNA for the CDR3: TGTGCCAGCAGTTGGACTAGCGGCGGCGATGAGCAGTTCTTC.

The chain couples TRBV2 to TRBJ2-1, with 7 bases fitting TRBD2. Per the germline V gene, CDR1 is SNHLY and CDR2 is FYNNEI. With 4 bases clipped from V and 0 bases from J, the junction kept 0 bases outside the gene matches. CDR3 length equals 14 residues. The CDR3 sequence is CASSGGSSYNEQFF. CDR3 nucleotides: TGTGCCAGCAGTGGCGGGAGCTCCTACAATGAGCAGTTCTTC.

The J gene is TRBJ2-2, the V gene TRBV5-1; tentatively, D is TRBD2 (5 bases). The germline V gene has CDR1 SGHRS and CDR2 YFSETQ. V lost 0 bases and J 6 bases, leaving 12 bases between the germline ends. The CDR3 sequence is 15 residues long. The CDR3 region is CASSLGRPRSGELFF. CDR3 nucleotides: TGCGCCAGCAGCTTGGGGAGGCCAAGGTCCGGGGAGCTGTTTTTT. Full variable domain (outside the CDR3, taken from reference TRBV5-1 and TRBJ2-2): KAGVTQTPRYLIKTRGQQVTLSCSPISGHRSVSWYQQTPGQGLQFLFEYFSETQRNKGNFPGRFSGRQFSNSRSEMNVSTLELGDSALYLCASSLGRPRSGELFFGEGSRLTVL.

V and J are TRBV9 and TRBJ1-2, with D possibly TRBD1 on 5 matching bases. CDR1 is SGDLS and CDR2 is YYNGEE in the germline V gene. V was pared by 0 bases and J by 5 bases, with 14 bases between. The CDR3 totals 15 residues. The CDR3 region is CASSVDRGAGYGYTF. The DNA for the CDR3 is TGTGCCAGCAGCGTAGATCGGGGCGCGGGGTATGGCTACACCTTC.

Remarks on this clone: This specimen includes other DNA sequences encoding the same CDR3. The CDR3, as DNA: TGTGCCAGCAGCGGGACTAGCGGTAGCTCCTACAATGAGCAGTTCTTC. This gives the protein CASSGTSGSSYNEQFF. This chain joins TRBV2 and TRBJ2-1; 11 bases line up with TRBD2. The trim removed 6 bases at V and 0 bases at J, leaving 4 bases unmatched. CDR3 length: 16 residues. CDR1 and CDR2 from the germline V gene are SNHLY and FYNNEI.

The chain links TRBV28 to TRBJ2-7; unclear D gene. The length of the CDR3 is 12 residues. V lost 2 bases, J lost 3 bases, and 5 bases lay in between. CDR1 is MDHEN and CDR2 is SYDVKM in the germline V gene. In nucleotides, the CDR3 is TGTGCCAGCAGTTTACCAAACTACGAGCAGTACTTC. Translating it yields CASSLPNYEQYF.

This clone appeared many times. The chain carries TRBV6-5 and TRBJ2-3; 11 bases align to TRBD1. Germline loops: CDR1 MNHEY, CDR2 SVGAGI. Trimming took 0 bases from V and 5 from J; bases not matched to a gene: 4. CDR3 size: 16 residues. CDR3 nucleotides: TGTGCCAGCAGTTACTCGGACAGGGGGCCCGAAGATACGCAGTATTTT. Translating it yields CASSYSDRGPEDTQYF.

This clone was seen only once. V is TRBV9 and J is TRBJ1-6; possibly TRBD1 for D (6 bases). The CDR3 has 14 amino acids. CDR1 and CDR2 (germline): SGDLS, YYNGEE. V was clipped by 4 bases and J by 5 bases, with 10 bases between them. The CDR3 protein is CASSTQGHNSPLHF. The CDR3 DNA reads TGTGCCAGCAGCACACAGGGTCATAATTCACCCCTCCACTTT.

This clone was found once. The gene calls are TRBV6-1 and TRBJ2-1; 7 bases line up with TRBD1. Trimming removed 4 bases from V and 2 bases from J; junction bases left unmatched: 8. Germline assignment: CDR1 MNHNS and CDR2 SASEGT. This CDR3 contains 16 residues. DNA for the CDR3: TGTGCCAGCAGTGCCCCCGGGACAGCCACCTACAATGAGCAGTTCTTC. Protein: CASSAPGTATYNEQFF.

V and J are TRBV7-9 and TRBJ1-2; 7 nucleotides line up with TRBD1. With V trimmed by 4 bases and J by 5 bases, 4 bases remained unmatched. In germline, CDR1 is SEHNR, CDR2 FQNEAQ (reference sequence). The CDR3 totals 13 residues. The CDR3 DNA follows: TGTGCCAGCAGCTCTACAGGGGTATATGGCTACACCTTC. Its protein product is CASSSTGVYGYTF.

The CDR3 loop is CASSLTGAPSEQYF. As DNA, the CDR3 is TGTGCCAGCAGTTTGACAGGGGCACCCTCGGAGCAGTACTTC. V and J are TRBV6-6 and TRBJ2-7; 8 bases fit TRBD1. CDR1 and CDR2 from the germline V gene are MNHNY and SVGAGI (reference sequence). The CDR3 has 14 residues. J was trimmed by 7 bases and V by 4 bases; bases with no gene match: 9.

The chain links TRBV28 to TRBJ2-3; 11 bases match TRBD2. The trim removed 6 bases at V and 1 base at J, leaving 6 bases unmatched. The CDR3 spans 16 residues. The germline V gene has CDR1 MDHEN and CDR2 SYDVKM. The CDR3 region has the DNA TGTGCCAGCAGCCCGCCACTAGCGGGGGGCACAGATACGCAGTATTTT. It yields the protein CASSPPLAGGTDTQYF.

The table lists this clone with a few counts. The CDR3 DNA is TGTGCCAGCAGCCAAGATAACAGCTACGAGCAGTACTTC. Translation gives CASSQDNSYEQYF. The V gene is TRBV4-2, the J gene TRBJ2-7; no firm D call. Germline V CDR1 and CDR2: LGHNA, YNFKEQ. The CDR3 is 13 amino acids. Trimming removed 0 bases at V and 3 bases at J, with 6 bases between.

The V gene is TRBV2, the J gene TRBJ2-7; 8 nucleotides line up with TRBD2. Germline V gene lookup returns CDR1 SNHLY and CDR2 FYNNEI. V was pared by 2 bases and J by 3 bases, with 9 bases of the junction left unmatched. This CDR3 contains 16 residues. The DNA for the CDR3 is TGTGCCAGCAGTGAAATTGGGCGGGGGGCCCTCTACGAGCAGTACTTC. Translating it yields CASSEIGRGALYEQYF.

The rearrangement joins TRBV19 to TRBJ2-5, with 7 bases lining up with TRBD2. This CDR3 comprises 14 residues. CDR1 and CDR2 (germline): LNHDA, SQIVND (reference sequence). Losses at the gene ends were 5 bases for V and 1 base for J; bases not matched to a gene: 4. In DNA form, the CDR3 reads TGTGCCAGTAGTCGCGGGGGACTCCAAGAGACCCAGTACTTC. It specifies CASSRGGLQETQYF.

In the case of this clone: One junction end does not reproduce the germline sequence, and a read error may be involved. The chain employs TRBV10-2 and TRBJ2-3; 8 bases line up with TRBD2. Germline assignment: CDR1 WSHSY and CDR2 SAAADI. This CDR3 has 11 residues. The CDR3 coding sequence is TGCGCCAGCAGTTACGCCGGGACTAGTTTTTTT. It translates to CASSYAGTSFF.